These 25 T cell receptor beta chains were sequenced from one sample in a study of vaccination and CD4 T cells after COVID-19 (dated by TCRdb to between 2020 and 2023). Read against the paper, the sample's treatment or condition label means: roughly 10-day PBMC culture with coronavirus spike peptide pools or control peptides (ViraFEST assay). Libraries came from PCR. Sequencing instrument: Illumina iSeq 100. DNA from cultured CD4+ T cells underwent TCR sequencing with the Oncomine TCR Beta short-read assay at the Johns Hopkins FTIC core. Clones were called with MiXCR by TCRdb after fastp trimmed the public reads at Q25, and only in-frame beta chains were retained. Rows are combined by CDR3 protein, so each entry shows the most common genes and DNA. The sample has fewer than 25,000 distinct CDR3 sequences on record, 45% to 50% of them singletons. 3% to 4% of the sample lies in the top ten. These receptors' antigens are unknown.

Material: CD4+ T cells from blood, cultured in vitro. Receptors originate from a human donor who had recovered from COVID-19.

This clonotype was observed a handful of times. The rearrangement links TRBV20-1 to TRBJ2-3, with D perhaps TRBD1 or TRBD2 (6 bases each). The V gene lost 6 bases and the J gene lost 0 bases, with 13 bases spanning the gap. The germline CDR1 and CDR2 sequences are DFQATT and SNEGSKA (reference sequence). The CDR3 has 14 residues. The CDR3 region has the DNA TGCAGTGCCGGGCGGGACACAAGCACAGATACGCAGTATTTT. Its protein product is CSAGRDTSTDTQYF.

This clonotype was seen a handful of times. V and J are TRBV12-3 or TRBV12-4 and TRBJ1-5; the D gene is possibly TRBD1 (6 bases). V dropped 4 bases and J dropped 4 bases, with 11 bases sitting between them. The CDR3 is 14 residues long. Here the CDR3 reads CASSSRGANQPQHF. The CDR3, as DNA: TGTGCCAGCAGTTCGAGGGGGGCTAATCAGCCCCAGCATTTT.

CDR3 nucleotide sequence: TGTGCCAGCAGCCCTAGCGGGAGCCCCCAAGAGACCCAGTACTTC. It codes for CASSPSGSPQETQYF. The chain uses TRBV11-1 and TRBJ2-5; 10 positions match TRBD2. V lost 5 bases to trimming and J lost 1 base; unmatched junction nucleotides: 4. The CDR3 runs 15 residues. The V gene's germline CDR1 is SGHAT and CDR2 FQDESV (reference sequence).

The chain employs TRBV7-6 and TRBJ2-7; 7 bases line up with TRBD1. CDR3 length: 15 residues. CDR1 SGHVS and CDR2 FNYEAQ come from the germline V gene. Trimming took 1 base from V and 3 from J; bases not matched to a gene: 6. The CDR3 sequence: CASSLGTGILYEQYF. The CDR3 DNA sequence: TGTGCCAGCAGCTTAGGGACAGGCATACTCTACGAGCAGTACTTC.

This chain joins TRBV7-2 and TRBJ1-5; D may be TRBD1 (6 bases). The germline V and J ends were trimmed by 5 bases and 4 bases, with 21 bases remaining between them. The CDR3 extends over 17 amino acids. Germline V gene lookup returns CDR1 SGHTA and CDR2 FQGNSA. CDR3 in amino acids: CASSQSPGALGNQPQHF. Here the CDR3 DNA reads TGTGCCAGCAGCCAATCCCCAGGGGCGCTGGGAAATCAGCCCCAGCATTTT.

This chain uses TRBV6-1 with TRBJ2-6; D not certain. Germline CDR1 is MNHNS and CDR2 is SASEGT. The CDR3 has 13 amino acids. V shed 5 bases and J shed 1 base, with 3 bases lying between them. CDR3 protein: CASSRSGANVLTF. CDR3 sequence (DNA): TGTGCCAGCAGTAGATCTGGGGCCAACGTCCTGACTTTC.

The genes are TRBV7-6 and TRBJ1-1, with D hard to call. V shed 4 bases and J shed 1 base, with 16 bases lying between them. Germline CDR1 reads SGHVS; CDR2 reads FNYEAQ. This CDR3 comprises 16 residues. The CDR3 loop reads CASSSQSGVGNTEAFF. The CDR3, as DNA: TGTGCCAGCAGCTCACAGTCGGGAGTGGGGAACACTGAAGCTTTCTTT.

The chain combines TRBV19 with TRBJ1-3, with D unresolved. The CDR3 consists of 13 residues. V dropped 6 bases and J dropped 4 bases, with 10 bases sitting between them. The V gene's germline CDR1 is LNHDA and CDR2 SQIVND (reference sequence). CDR3 DNA sequence: TGTGCCAGTAGGATCGTGGGGGGAAACACCATATATTTT. It translates to CASRIVGGNTIYF.

This rearrangement joins TRBV11-3 to TRBJ1-1; a weak D match, TRBD1 (6 bases). The V end was cut by 3 bases, the J end by 0 bases, with 11 bases between. The CDR3 covers 15 residues. In germline, CDR1 is SGHNT, CDR2 YENEEA. For the CDR3, the DNA is TGTGCCAGCAGCTTCGCACAGGGTATGAACACTGAAGCTTTCTTT. It is translated as CASSFAQGMNTEAFF.

J is TRBJ2-7 and V is TRBV12-3 or TRBV12-4, with 12 nucleotides matching TRBD2. The CDR3 extends over 14 amino acids. J lost 4 bases, V lost 6 bases, and 4 bases had no gene match. The CDR3 reads CASRTSGSGYEQYF. CDR3 DNA sequence: TGTGCCAGCAGGACTAGCGGGAGTGGGTACGAGCAGTACTTC.

This chain uses TRBV5-1 with TRBJ1-5, with D maybe TRBD1 (5 bases). V was trimmed by 4 bases and J by 2 bases, leaving 13 bases between them. In germline, CDR1 is SGHRS, CDR2 YFSETQ. This CDR3 comprises 15 residues. The CDR3, as DNA: TGCGCCAGCAGCCAGAACAGGTTCGGCAATCAGCCCCAGCATTTT. Its protein product is CASSQNRFGNQPQHF.

The chain recombines TRBV5-4 with TRBJ1-2, with D unresolved. CDR3 size: 13 residues. CDR1 is SGHNT, CDR2 YYREEE, per germline (reference sequence). V dropped 2 bases and J dropped 3 bases, with 8 bases sitting between them. CDR3 residues: CASSFLQDYGYTF. Written as DNA, the CDR3 is TGTGCCAGCAGCTTTTTGCAGGACTATGGCTACACCTTC.

The table lists this clonotype with a few counts. The rearrangement links TRBV19 to TRBJ1-1; no firm D call. CDR3 length: 15 amino acids. The ends were cut back, 5 bases at V and 1 base at J, with 14 bases in the middle. The germline CDR1 and CDR2 sequences are LNHDA and SQIVND (reference sequence). CDR3 DNA: TGTGCCAGTAGTCCTTGGGGAGGTCCGAACACTGAAGCTTTCTTT. It encodes CASSPWGGPNTEAFF.

This clonotype showed up just a few times. The rearrangement links TRBV6-5 to TRBJ2-5; TRBD2 might be the D (6 bases). With 0 bases removed from V and 4 bases from J, the gap between germline ends came to 18 bases. The CDR3 length is 17 residues. Germline V gives CDR1 MNHEY, CDR2 SVGAGI. The CDR3 region has the DNA TGTGCCAGCAGTTACTCGATTGGAGGGCTGGGGGGAGAGACCCAGTACTTC. Amino acid sequence: CASSYSIGGLGGETQYF.

A few counts support this clonotype. CDR3 loop: CASSQGLRYGYTF. The CDR3 DNA follows: TGTGCCAGCAGTCAGGGTCTGCGCTATGGCTACACCTTC. The V and J genes are TRBV6-1 and TRBJ1-2; maybe TRBD1 (5 bases). V was pared by 5 bases and J by 4 bases, with 11 bases between. The CDR3 length is 13 residues. Germline-derived CDR1 and CDR2 are MNHNS and SASEGT.

The gene calls are TRBV20-1 and TRBJ2-7; the D gene is possibly TRBD1 (5 bases). Germline V gives CDR1 DFQATT, CDR2 SNEGSKA (reference sequence). The CDR3 totals 11 residues. V lost 3 bases, J lost 7 bases, and 10 bases lay in between. The CDR3 spells CSARARQEQYF. DNA for the CDR3: TGCAGTGCTAGGGCCAGACAGGAGCAGTACTTC.

The chain is built from TRBV25-1 and TRBJ1-3; D ambiguous. This CDR3 region has 16 residues. CDR1 is MGHDK and CDR2 is SYGVNS in the germline V gene. V was pared by 5 bases and J by 4 bases, with 18 bases between. The CDR3 spells CASSPTALMGGNTIYF. For the CDR3, the DNA is TGTGCCAGCAGTCCGACCGCTCTCATGGGAGGAAACACCATATATTTT.

This clonotype was observed a handful of times. The genes are TRBV6-5 and TRBJ2-7, with 9 bases fitting TRBD1. V gave up 4 bases and J gave up 5 bases; unmatched junction bases: 6. CDR1 and CDR2 (germline): MNHEY, SVGAGI. The length of the CDR3 is 14 residues. The CDR3 nucleotides read TGTGCCAGCAGTTTAAACAGGGGGCAGGACGAGCAGTACTTC. As protein: CASSLNRGQDEQYF.

CDR3 DNA: TGTGCCAGCACCAAGGCCCTGGGACAGGTCTACGAGCAGTACTTC. This translates into CASTKALGQVYEQYF. The chain links TRBV11-2 to TRBJ2-7; 8 bases align to TRBD1. This CDR3 has 15 residues. The germline CDR1 and CDR2 sequences are SGHAT and FQNNGV. Germline trimming cut 7 bases from V and 3 bases from J; bases unmatched to any gene: 11.

The chain has TRBV2 and TRBJ2-2; D remains ambiguous. The V end was cut by 3 bases, the J end by 2 bases, with 7 bases between. This CDR3 comprises 14 residues. Germline CDR1 is SNHLY and CDR2 is FYNNEI. CDR3 nucleotides: TGTGCCAGCAGTGAGGGCAGTAACACCGGGGAGCTGTTTTTT. Amino acids: CASSEGSNTGELFF.

Only a few counts were recorded for this clonotype. The chain links TRBV24-1 to TRBJ2-3, with D possibly called TRBD1 or TRBD2 (5 bases each). V was pared by 5 bases and J by 6 bases, with 23 bases between. This CDR3 has 17 residues. Germline assignment: CDR1 KGHDR and CDR2 SFDVKD. CDR3 coding DNA: TGTGCCACCAGTGCCTCGCCCCCTGGGGCCCCGGGGGATACGCAGTATTTT. Translating gives CATSASPPGAPGDTQYF.

This chain connects TRBV15 to TRBJ2-1; D remains ambiguous. Germline lookup yields CDR1 LNHNV and CDR2 YYDKDF (reference sequence). The CDR3 extends over 14 amino acids. The V and J ends lost 0 bases and 6 bases respectively, with 9 bases between them. The CDR3 DNA follows: TGTGCCACCAGCAGAGATCGGGCCCCCAATGAGCAGTTCTTC. Translating it yields CATSRDRAPNEQFF.

This chain connects TRBV20-1 to TRBJ2-7; D gene uncertain. The CDR3 runs 13 residues. The germline V and J ends were trimmed by 3 bases and 2 bases, with 11 bases remaining between them. Germline values: CDR1 DFQATT, CDR2 SNEGSKA (reference sequence). Here the CDR3 reads CSASSAMTYEQYF. CDR3 nucleotide sequence: TGCAGTGCTAGCTCAGCAATGACCTACGAGCAGTACTTC.

The CDR3 spells CSARIAGVSGNQPQHF. As DNA, the CDR3 is TGCAGTGCTAGAATTGCAGGGGTGAGTGGGAATCAGCCCCAGCATTTT. The chain links TRBV20-1 to TRBJ1-5; a possible D gene is TRBD1 (6 bases). V was shortened by 2 bases and J by 4 bases, with 18 bases between the two germline ends. This CDR3 is 16 amino acids long. Germline assignment: CDR1 DFQATT and CDR2 SNEGSKA (reference sequence).

The chain joins TRBV24-1 to TRBJ2-2, with 8 bases fitting TRBD1. V shed 3 bases and J 7 bases; nucleotides not matched to a gene: 12. The CDR3 contains 17 residues. CDR1 is KGHDR and CDR2 is SFDVKD in the germline V gene. CDR3 bases: TGTGCCACCAGTGATCCGGGACAGGCTTCAAGTGGCGGGGAGCTGTTTTTT. Its translation: CATSDPGQASSGGELFF.